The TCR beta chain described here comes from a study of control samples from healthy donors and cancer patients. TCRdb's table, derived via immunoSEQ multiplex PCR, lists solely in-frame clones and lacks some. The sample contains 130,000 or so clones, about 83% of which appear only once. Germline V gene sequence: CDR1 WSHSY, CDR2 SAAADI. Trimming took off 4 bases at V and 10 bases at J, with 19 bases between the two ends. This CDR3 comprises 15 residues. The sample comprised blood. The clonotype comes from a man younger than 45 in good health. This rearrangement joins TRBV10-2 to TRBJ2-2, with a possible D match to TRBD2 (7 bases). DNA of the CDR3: TGCGCCAGCAGTGGGTTGGGGGGGGCCGTAGCGGAGCTGTTTTTT. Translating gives CASSGLGGAVAELFF.